This T cell receptor (beta chain) was profiled in a study of T cells expressing NK-cell markers. Overall study context: Eight donors were sequenced, seven testing HCMV-seropositive and one testing seronegative. Study outcomes and limitations: Questions lingered over whether expanded NKG2C+ T cell clones were HCMV-specific.

Germline V gene lookup returns CDR1 MGHRA and CDR2 YSYEKL. The CDR3 is made up of 17 amino acids. As regards this clonotype: Its antigen remains unidentified.

TCRdb reanalyzed the 5' RACE reads and collapses them to one entry per CDR3 protein, without DNA. Its listing shows roughly 160,000 distinct CDR3 sequences. The receptor was isolated from a woman between 18 and 70 years old in good health. Sequencing used blood T cells: a sorted CD56 or NKG2C T cell subset, CD4+ or CD8+ T cells, or bulk PBMC T cells (not recorded which). The chain combines TRBV4-1 with TRBJ2-5; TCRdb's assignment of TRBD2 cannot be checked, as there is no DNA. Here the CDR3 reads CASSQDPGLALRETQYF.